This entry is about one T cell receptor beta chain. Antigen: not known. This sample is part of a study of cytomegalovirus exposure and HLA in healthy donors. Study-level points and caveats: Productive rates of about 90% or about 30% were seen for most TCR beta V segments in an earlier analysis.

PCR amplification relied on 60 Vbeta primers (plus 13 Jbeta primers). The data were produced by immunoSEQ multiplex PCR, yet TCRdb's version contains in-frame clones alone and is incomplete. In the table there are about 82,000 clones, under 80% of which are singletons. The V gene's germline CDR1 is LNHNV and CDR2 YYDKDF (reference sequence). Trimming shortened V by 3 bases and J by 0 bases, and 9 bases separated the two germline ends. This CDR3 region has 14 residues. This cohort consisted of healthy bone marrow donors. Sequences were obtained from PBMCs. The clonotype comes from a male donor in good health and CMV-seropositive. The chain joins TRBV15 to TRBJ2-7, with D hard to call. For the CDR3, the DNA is TGTGCCACCAGCAGCGAAGCGAACTCCTACGAGCAGTACTTC. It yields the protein CATSSEANSYEQYF. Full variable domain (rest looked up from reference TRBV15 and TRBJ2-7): DAMVIQNPRYQVTQFGKPVTLSCSQTLNHNVMYWYQQKSSQAPKLLFHYYDKDFNNEADTPDNFQSRRPNTSFCFLDIRSPGLGDTAMYLCATSSEANSYEQYFGPGTRLTVT.